This T cell receptor (beta chain) was captured by sequencing in a study of T-cell reconstitution after alpha-beta-depleted transplantation in children. Study-wide points: Most T-cell counts and diversity one year after the transplant came from T cells that were newly produced. By about two months after transplant, alpha-beta T cells reportedly arose from several hundred graft clones that had expanded.

Preparation of the TCRbeta library used unique molecular identifiers. In TCRdb, the PCR reads were re-called with MiXCR into one record per CDR3 protein. The sample lists more than 4,500 distinct CDR3 sequences, approximately 27% occurring once. V lost 8 bases and J lost 4, with 5 bases in between. Germline values: CDR1 SNHLY, CDR2 FYNNEI. The CDR3 has 10 amino acids. Note on this clonotype: Its specificity is not known.

The specimen comprised PBMCs, mostly from graft donor cells, sampled 60 days after TCRalphabeta/CD19-depleted stem cell transplant. V usage is TRBV2 and J usage is TRBJ2-5; D is unclear. The receptor was isolated from a male patient aged 2-15 years who had a stem cell transplant for acute lymphoblastic leukemia, so the T cells may come from the graft donor. CDR3 coding DNA: TGTGCCAGCTTAGCAGAGACCCAGTACTTC. Translation: CASLAETQYF.